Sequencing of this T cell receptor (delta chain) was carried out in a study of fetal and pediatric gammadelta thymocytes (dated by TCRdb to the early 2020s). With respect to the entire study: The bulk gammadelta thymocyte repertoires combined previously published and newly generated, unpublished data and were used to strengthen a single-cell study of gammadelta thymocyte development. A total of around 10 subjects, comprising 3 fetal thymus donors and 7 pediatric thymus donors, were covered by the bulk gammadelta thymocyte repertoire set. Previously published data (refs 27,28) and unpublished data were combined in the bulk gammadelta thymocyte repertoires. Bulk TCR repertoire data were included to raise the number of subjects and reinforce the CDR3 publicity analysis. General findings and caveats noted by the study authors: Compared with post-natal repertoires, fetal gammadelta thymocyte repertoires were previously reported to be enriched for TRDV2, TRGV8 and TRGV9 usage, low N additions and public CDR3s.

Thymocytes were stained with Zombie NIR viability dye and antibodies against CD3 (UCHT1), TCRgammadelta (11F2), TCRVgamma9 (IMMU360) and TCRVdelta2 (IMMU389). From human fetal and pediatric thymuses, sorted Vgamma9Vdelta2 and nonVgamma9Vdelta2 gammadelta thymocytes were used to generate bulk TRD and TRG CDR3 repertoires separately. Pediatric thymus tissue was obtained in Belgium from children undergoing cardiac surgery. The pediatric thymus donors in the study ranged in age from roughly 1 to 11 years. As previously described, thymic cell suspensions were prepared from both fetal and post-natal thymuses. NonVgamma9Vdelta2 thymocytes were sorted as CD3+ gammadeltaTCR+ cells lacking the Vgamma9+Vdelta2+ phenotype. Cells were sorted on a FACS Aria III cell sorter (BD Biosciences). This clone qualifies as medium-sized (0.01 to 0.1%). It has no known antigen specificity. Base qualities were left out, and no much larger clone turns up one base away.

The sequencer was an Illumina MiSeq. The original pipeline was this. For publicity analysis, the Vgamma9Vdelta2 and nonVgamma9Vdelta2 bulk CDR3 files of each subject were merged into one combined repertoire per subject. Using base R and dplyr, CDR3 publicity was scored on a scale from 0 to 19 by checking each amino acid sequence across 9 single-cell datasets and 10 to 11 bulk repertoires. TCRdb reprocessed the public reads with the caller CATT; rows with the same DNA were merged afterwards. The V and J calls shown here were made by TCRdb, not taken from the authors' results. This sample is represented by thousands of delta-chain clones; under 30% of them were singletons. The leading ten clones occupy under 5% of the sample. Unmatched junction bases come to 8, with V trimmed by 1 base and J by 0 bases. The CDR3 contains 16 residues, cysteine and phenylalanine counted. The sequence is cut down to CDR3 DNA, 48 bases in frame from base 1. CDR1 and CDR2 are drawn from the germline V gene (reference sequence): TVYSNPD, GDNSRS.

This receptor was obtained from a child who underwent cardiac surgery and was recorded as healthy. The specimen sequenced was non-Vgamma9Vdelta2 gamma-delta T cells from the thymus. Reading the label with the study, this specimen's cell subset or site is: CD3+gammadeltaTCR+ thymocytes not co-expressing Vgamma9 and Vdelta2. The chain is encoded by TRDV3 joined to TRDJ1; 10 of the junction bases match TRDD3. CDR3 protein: CAFTRGDTLYTDKLIF. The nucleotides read TGTGCCTTTACGCGGGGGGATACGCTTTACACCGATAAACTCATCTTT.